The clone carrying this T cell receptor beta chain was observed a single time. Antigen unknown. These data are taken from a study of regulatory T cells in long-lasting Graves disease. Study-wide points: Persistent Graves' patients showed less TCR diversity than newly diagnosed patients showed.

According to the study, TCR beta libraries were built with iRepertoire HTBI primers and CDR3-region Arm-PCR. TCRdb processed the multiplex PCR reads anew with MiXCR; each CDR3 protein has one entry. This table has 300,000 to 350,000 distinct CDR3 sequences, roughly a fifth appearing once. From germline, CDR1 is MGHRA and CDR2 YSYEKL. The V and J ends lost 1 base and 4 bases, in that order; junction bases with no gene match: 6. CDR3 size: 15 residues. The time point is: persistent/refractory GD, antithyroid drugs over 5 years with positive TRAb. Making the TCR library involved RNA that had been extracted from PBMCs.

The gene calls are TRBV4-1 and TRBJ2-7; TRBD2 matches at 8 bases. The source of this sequence is a female donor with Graves disease. Source: peripheral blood mononuclear cells (PBMCs), taken when the disease was refractory, from a patient treated with antithyroid drugs. The CDR3 reads CASSQVGTRIYEQYF. CDR3 in DNA: TGCGCCAGCAGCCAAGTCGGGACTAGAATTTACGAGCAGTACTTC.